The 10 T cell receptor beta chains presented below share a single source sample, sequenced in a study of blood T cell repertoires in COVID-19. Assay used: immunoSEQ multiplex PCR; TCRdb lists only in-frame clones, some missing. The sample lists 470,000 or so clones; roughly 87% were seen once. The specimen was PBMCs or T cells enriched from blood (not recorded which). These receptors were taken from a young woman with acute COVID-19.

As to this clone: At the DNA level, this CDR3 is encoded by other sequences in the same sample as well. This chain joins TRBV4-3 and TRBJ1-5; D possibly corresponds to TRBD1 (6 bases). The length of the CDR3 is 14 residues. Trimming shortened V by 4 bases and J by 4 bases, and 11 bases separated the two germline ends. Germline assignment: CDR1 LGHNA and CDR2 YSLEER. The CDR3 nucleotides read TGCGCCAGCAGCCCGGGTCAGGGGAATCAGCCCCAGCATTTT. Translated: CASSPGQGNQPQHF.

V and J are TRBV28 and TRBJ2-3; 8 nucleotides line up with TRBD1. V dropped 6 bases and J dropped 0; count of bases not matched to a gene: 5. CDR3 size: 15 residues. Germline lookup yields CDR1 MDHEN and CDR2 SYDVKM. CDR3 in amino acids: CASSPRQGSTDTQYF. CDR3 nucleotides: TGTGCCAGCAGCCCCCGACAGGGGAGCACAGATACGCAGTATTTT.

The chain carries TRBV4-1 and TRBJ2-1, with D possibly being TRBD2 (5 bases). Germline-derived CDR1 and CDR2 are MGHRA and YSYEKL. Trimming pared 0 bases from V and 1 base from J, leaving 10 bases between. This CDR3 is 16 amino acids long. CDR3 in amino acids: CASSQDSRGSYNEQFF. CDR3 bases: TGCGCCAGCAGCCAAGATAGTCGGGGATCCTACAATGAGCAGTTCTTC.

Here the CDR3 DNA reads TGTGCCAGCAGCCAAAAGGGAGGGTACGATGAAAAACTGTTTTTT. It yields the protein CASSQKGGYDEKLFF. V is TRBV16 and J is TRBJ1-4; D is unresolved. Germline V gene sequence: CDR1 KGHSY, CDR2 FQNENV. The CDR3 runs to 15 residues. The V end was cut by 2 bases, the J end by 6 bases, with 13 bases between.

The CDR3 spells CASSVEGAQNTEAFF. The DNA for the CDR3 is TGTGCCAGCAGCGTAGAGGGGGCCCAGAACACTGAAGCTTTCTTT. The chain has TRBV9 and TRBJ1-1, with 7 bases fitting TRBD1. Germline V gene data show CDR1 as SGDLS and CDR2 as YYNGEE. After removal of 0 bases from V and 1 base from J, the junction contained 3 bases not matched to a gene. This CDR3 is built from 15 residues.

The gene calls are TRBV5-5 and TRBJ2-7; perhaps TRBD1 as D (6 bases). CDR3 length equals 15 residues. From germline, CDR1 is SGHKS and CDR2 YYEKEE (reference sequence). The germline V and J ends were trimmed by 7 bases and 5 bases, with 22 bases remaining between them. CDR3 DNA sequence: TGTGCCAGCGACGCCGGGACATCACTGGACCACGAGCAGTACTTC. Translated: CASDAGTSLDHEQYF.

The gene calls are TRBV5-6 and TRBJ1-4; 9 bases are a match to TRBD1. CDR3 size: 17 residues. The germline V gene has CDR1 SGHDT and CDR2 YYEEEE. V was pared by 2 bases and J by 5 bases, with 10 bases of the junction left unmatched. The CDR3 loop reads CASSLTTGGWENEKLFF. CDR3 nucleotide sequence: TGTGCCAGCAGCTTAACGACAGGGGGTTGGGAAAATGAAAAACTGTTTTTT.

This clone appeared a single time. This sequence joins TRBV28 and TRBJ2-7; 12 nucleotides agree with TRBD2. Germline CDR1 reads MDHEN; CDR2 reads SYDVKM. This CDR3 has 14 amino acids. Trimming took 8 bases from V and 3 from J; bases not matched to a gene: 5. The CDR3 DNA is TGTGCCAGCTGCGGACTAGCGGGACTCTACGAGCAGTACTTC. Protein: CASCGLAGLYEQYF.

The chain recombines TRBV29-1 with TRBJ2-5, with D unresolved. With 4 bases removed from V and 4 bases from J, the gap between germline ends came to 10 bases. This CDR3 has 12 amino acids. Germline-derived CDR1 and CDR2 are SQVTM and ANQGSEA. The CDR3 loop reads CSVGSNRETQYF. CDR3 nucleotides: TGCAGCGTTGGGTCCAACAGAGAGACCCAGTACTTC.

The genes are TRBV7-9 and TRBJ1-2; 7 bases map to TRBD1. The V gene end was trimmed by 5 bases and the J gene end by 5 bases; junction bases not matched to a gene: 8. The CDR3 contains 14 residues. CDR1 and CDR2 from the germline V gene are SEHNR and FQNEAQ (reference sequence). The CDR3 DNA reads as TGTGCCAGCAGCCCCCGGGACAGACTATATGGCTACACCTTC. This sequence encodes CASSPRDRLYGYTF.